Listed here are 25 T cell receptor beta chains from one sample, sequenced in a study of blood T cell repertoires in COVID-19. Repertoires were generated with immunoSEQ multiplex PCR, while TCRdb's copy carries only in-frame clones and drops some. Of roughly 190,000 clones in the sample, 85% to 90% were seen once. The material sequenced was PBMCs or T cells enriched from blood (not recorded which). The receptors derive from a middle-aged woman in a cohort exposed to, infected with or recovered from COVID-19 (not recorded which).

The CDR3, as DNA: TGTGCCAGCAGTGCAAATTCCGGGGACAGGGCAAGCACAGATACGCAGTATTTT. Translation: CASSANSGDRASTDTQYF. The rearrangement links TRBV6-1 to TRBJ2-3; TRBD1 matches 9 bases. The CDR3 extends over 18 amino acids. J lost 0 bases, V lost 4 bases, and 11 bases had no gene match. CDR1 and CDR2 (germline): MNHNS, SASEGT.

This clone showed up just a few times. The genes are TRBV29-1 and TRBJ2-7; tentatively, D is TRBD1 (5 bases). CDR3 size: 11 residues. V was trimmed by 6 bases and J by 6 bases, leaving 12 bases between them. Per the germline V gene, CDR1 is SQVTM and CDR2 is ANQGSEA. CDR3 DNA sequence: TGCAGCGTCTCTCAGGGTCTCGAGCAGTACTTC. This codes for CSVSQGLEQYF.

In this sample, this clone turned up once. This chain joins TRBV3-1 (or the pseudogene TRBV3-2) and TRBJ2-3, with 7 bases lining up with TRBD1. Trimming removed 4 bases from V and 0 bases from J; junction bases left unmatched: 7. The CDR3 has 16 amino acids. The germline CDR1 and CDR2 sequences are LGHDT and YNNKEL (reference sequence). CDR3 coding DNA: TGTGCCAGCAGCCGGCTACAGGGGCGAAGCACAGATACGCAGTATTTT. This sequence encodes CASSRLQGRSTDTQYF.

This sequence joins TRBV13 and TRBJ1-2; 7 bases are a match to TRBD1. CDR3 length: 14 amino acids. Germline V gives CDR1 PRHDT, CDR2 FYEKMQ (reference sequence). V shed 5 bases and J 8 bases; nucleotides not matched to a gene: 11. The DNA for the CDR3 is TGTGCCAGCAGCCGGCGACAGGGAAGGGAAGGCTACACCTTC. It encodes CASSRRQGREGYTF.

In its sample, this clone was seen a few times. V is TRBV28 and J is TRBJ2-7; D perhaps matches TRBD1 (5 bases). With 1 base removed from V and 2 bases from J, the gap between germline ends came to 12 bases. Germline values: CDR1 MDHEN, CDR2 SYDVKM. The CDR3 runs 15 residues. In nucleotides, the CDR3 is TGTGCCAGCAGTTTATCTCAGGGTAAACCCTACGAGCAGTACTTC. Amino acid sequence: CASSLSQGKPYEQYF.

The chain combines TRBV12-3 or TRBV12-4 with TRBJ1-1; D possibly corresponds to TRBD1 (5 bases). The V end lost 6 bases, the J end lost 5 bases, and 13 bases lay between the germline ends. CDR3 length: 13 amino acids. CDR3 coding DNA: TGTGCCAGCAGCCTCCAGGGTCAAACTGAAGCTTTCTTT. It codes for CASSLQGQTEAFF.

The CDR3 protein is CASSGRGDLFF. As DNA, the CDR3 is TGTGCCAGCAGTGGCAGGGGTGATCTGTTTTTT. The chain joins TRBV12-3 or TRBV12-4 to TRBJ2-2, with a possible D match to TRBD1 (6 bases). V shed 5 bases and J shed 14 bases, with 12 bases lying between them. The CDR3 length is 11 residues.

The rearrangement links TRBV11-3 to TRBJ1-2; TRBD1 matches at 7 bases. V gave up 5 bases and J gave up 7 bases; unmatched junction bases: 7. The germline CDR1 and CDR2 sequences are SGHNT and YENEEA. The CDR3 has 13 amino acids. The CDR3 DNA reads TGTGCCAGCAGCGACAGGGTGCTAAGTGGCTACACCTTC. It codes for CASSDRVLSGYTF.

CDR3 in DNA: TGTGCCAGCAGTAGGGGCGGGGGGCTAGAAGAGACCCAGTACTTC. This encodes CASSRGGGLEETQYF. The chain combines TRBV2 with TRBJ2-5; the match to TRBD2 covers 8 bases. The CDR3 consists of 15 residues. Germline-derived CDR1 and CDR2 are SNHLY and FYNNEI. Losses at the gene ends were 5 bases for V and 3 bases for J; bases not matched to a gene: 8.

The rearrangement joins TRBV10-3 to TRBJ2-5, with TRBD1 matching 8 bases. Trimming cost V 7 bases and J 5 bases; bases outside gene matches: 24. Germline CDR1 and CDR2: ENHRY and SYGVKD. This CDR3 has 19 residues. Here the CDR3 reads CAIKRGGLETGALRETQYF. CDR3 sequence (DNA): TGTGCCATCAAACGCGGCGGTTTGGAGACAGGGGCCCTCCGGGAGACCCAGTACTTC.

This rearrangement joins TRBV5-4 to TRBJ2-3, with 10 positions matching TRBD1. Per the germline V gene, CDR1 is SGHNT and CDR2 is YYREEE (reference sequence). This CDR3 has 17 amino acids. After removal of 0 bases from V and 3 bases from J, the junction contained 7 bases not matched to a gene. CDR3 DNA: TGTGCCAGCAGCTTGGGAGACAGGGGGCAGAGTACAGATACGCAGTATTTT. As protein: CASSLGDRGQSTDTQYF.

This clone has only one observation. This rearrangement joins TRBV27 to TRBJ1-2, with D unresolved. The CDR3 spans 15 residues. V lost 3 bases and J 5 bases, leaving 16 bases between the germline ends. Germline CDR1 MNHEY, CDR2 SMNVEV (reference sequence). CDR3 sequence: CASSFLGSIRYGYTF. The DNA of the CDR3 is TGTGCCAGCAGTTTCTTAGGGAGTATACGATATGGCTACACCTTC.

The chain uses TRBV4-1 and TRBJ1-1; D unclear. This CDR3 is built from 15 residues. Germline values: CDR1 MGHRA, CDR2 YSYEKL. Deletions cut 0 bases from V and 4 bases from J, with 12 bases between. Here the CDR3 reads CASSQDLFRGTEAFF. DNA of the CDR3: TGCGCCAGCAGCCAAGATCTGTTCCGGGGCACTGAAGCTTTCTTT.

J is TRBJ2-2 and V is TRBV6-5; 11 bases agree with TRBD2. Germline CDR1 is MNHEY and CDR2 is SVGAGI. The CDR3 contains 16 residues. The trim removed 4 bases at V and 5 bases at J, leaving 6 bases unmatched. The CDR3 nucleotides read TGTGCCAGCAGTTTTAGCGGGAGGGAGAGAACCGGGGAGCTGTTTTTT. Translation gives CASSFSGRERTGELFF.

This clone was recorded a few times. Within the sample, other DNA sequences also encode this same CDR3. The chain joins TRBV19 to TRBJ1-5; perhaps TRBD1 as D (6 bases). The CDR3 loop spans 15 amino acids. V was trimmed by 1 base and J by 4 bases, leaving 11 bases between them. The germline CDR1 and CDR2 sequences are LNHDA and SQIVND (reference sequence). The CDR3 loop is CASSIVGGSNQPQHF. As DNA, the CDR3 is TGTGCCAGTAGTATAGTAGGGGGTAGTAATCAGCCCCAGCATTTT.

The J gene is TRBJ2-4, the V gene TRBV28; 13 nucleotides align to TRBD2. The CDR3 consists of 15 residues. The trim removed 6 bases at V and 4 bases at J, leaving 3 bases unmatched. The germline V gene encodes CDR1 MDHEN and CDR2 SYDVKM. CDR3 sequence: CASRGLAGEKNIQYF. CDR3 coding DNA: TGTGCCAGCAGAGGACTAGCGGGGGAGAAAAACATTCAGTACTTC.

V gene TRBV2 combines with J gene TRBJ1-2; 11 positions agree with TRBD1. Trimming removed 10 bases from V and 4 bases from J; junction bases left unmatched: 17. Per germline, CDR1 SNHLY and CDR2 FYNNEI. CDR3 size: 17 residues. CDR3 sequence (DNA): TGTGCCATCCAAGGGGATTATTCCGGGACAGGGGGCTATGGCTACACCTTC. Protein product: CAIQGDYSGTGGYGYTF.

CDR3 residues: CASSVRGEDGYTF. The CDR3 DNA follows: TGTGCCAGCAGCGTACGGGGGGAGGATGGCTACACCTTC. The J gene is TRBJ1-2, the V gene TRBV9; D might be TRBD1 (5 bases). The CDR3 contains 13 residues. Trimming shortened V by 1 base and J by 6 bases, and 10 bases separated the two germline ends. Per the germline V gene, CDR1 is SGDLS and CDR2 is YYNGEE.

This chain links TRBV7-9 with TRBJ1-1; no clear D. Germline CDR1 is SEHNR and CDR2 is FQNEAQ (reference sequence). The CDR3 has 13 amino acids. The V end lost 2 bases, the J end lost 1 base, and 5 bases lay between the germline ends. CDR3 nucleotides: TGTGCCAGCAGCTTATCGGGGAACACTGAAGCTTTCTTT. Its translation is CASSLSGNTEAFF.

The chain recombines TRBV28 with TRBJ1-1; 7 bases align to TRBD1. Trimming cost V 6 bases and J 1 base; bases outside gene matches: 5. The CDR3 totals 14 residues. Germline CDR1 MDHEN, CDR2 SYDVKM. The CDR3 loop is CASRSGQTNTEAFF. In DNA form, the CDR3 reads TGTGCCAGCAGGTCGGGACAGACGAACACTGAAGCTTTCTTT. Full variable domain (missing parts from reference TRBV28 and TRBJ1-1): DVKVTQSSRYLVKRTGEKVFLECVQDMDHENMFWYRQDPGLGLRLIYFSYDVKMKEKGDIPEGYSVSREKKERFSLILESASTNQTSMYLCASRSGQTNTEAFFGQGTRLTVV.

This clone was found many times. V is TRBV21-1 and J is TRBJ2-7; TRBD2, the table's D call, was not compared with the DNA. TRBV21-1 is assigned pseudogene status. The CDR3 has 13 residues. The CDR3 loop reads CASSLTSSYEQYF. The DNA for the CDR3 is TGTGCCAGCAGCTTGACTAGCTCCTACGAGCAGTACTTC.

The chain combines TRBV27 with TRBJ2-1; 12 bases match TRBD2. Trimming took 5 bases from V and 9 from J; bases not matched to a gene: 8. This CDR3 comprises 15 residues. CDR1 is MNHEY and CDR2 is SMNVEV in the germline V gene (reference sequence). CDR3 sequence (DNA): TGTGCCAGCAGTGGCCTAGCGGGAGGGTCGAGTGAGCAGTTCTTC. Protein product: CASSGLAGGSSEQFF.

The rearrangement links TRBV10-1 to TRBJ2-5; a possible D gene is TRBD2 (6 bases). V was trimmed by 3 bases and J by 2 bases, leaving 10 bases between them. This CDR3 has 14 amino acids. The V gene's germline CDR1 is WNHNN and CDR2 SYGVQD (reference sequence). The CDR3 coding sequence is TGCGCCAGCAGTGACGCCGGGGGTCAAGAGACCCAGTACTTC. It codes for CASSDAGGQETQYF.

The rearrangement joins TRBV10-3 to TRBJ1-5, with D perhaps TRBD1 (6 bases). Per the germline V gene, CDR1 is ENHRY and CDR2 is SYGVKD. The germline V and J ends were trimmed by 3 bases and 4 bases, with 10 bases remaining between them. This CDR3 has 14 residues. CDR3 DNA: TGTGCCATCAGTGAAGCGGGGGCAAATCAGCCCCAGCATTTT. Amino acid sequence: CAISEAGANQPQHF.

V gene TRBV7-2 combines with J gene TRBJ2-1; 7 bases map to TRBD1. Germline V lookup: CDR1 SGHTA, CDR2 FQGNSA. V shed 4 bases and J 15 bases; nucleotides not matched to a gene: 18. This CDR3 has 15 residues. The CDR3 is CASSSRPGQRSMPFF. In DNA form, the CDR3 reads TGTGCCAGCAGCTCCCGACCGGGACAGAGATCAATGCCGTTCTTC.